This TCR beta chain stems from a study of T-cell memory formation after mild COVID-19. Study as a whole: The TCR clusters were mostly specific to one donor. Study findings and constraints: Pre-infection memory held some responding clones, suggesting pre-existing cross-reactive T cells responded. Researchers could not confirm that second-wave clones peaking on day 37 targeted SARS-CoV-2. Clones contracting over day 15 to 85 were CD4/CD8 balanced, with later expanders leaning CD4+.

About this clonotype: Antigen specificity is unknown.

Trimming shortened V by 3 bases and J by 1 base, and 8 bases separated the two germline ends. The CDR3 is made up of 13 amino acids. Germline loops: CDR1 DFQATT, CDR2 SNEGSKA (reference sequence). TCRdb passed the 5' RACE reads through MiXCR, listing each CDR3 protein once. The table lists some 40,000 distinct CDR3 sequences, roughly 7.2% of them singletons. The rearrangement joins TRBV20-1 to TRBJ2-3; tentative D call: TRBD2 (7 bases). The sequenced sample was PBMCs or a T cell subset sorted from them (not recorded which). The TCR was taken from a man younger than 35 who had mild COVID-19 (a few samples of this study predate the infection). Cell type and time point are not known. DNA for the CDR3: TGCAGTGCTAGCGGGGGGCGCACAGATACGCAGTATTTT. This codes for CSASGGRTDTQYF.